The 21 T cell receptor beta chains given below trace back to one sample, sequenced in a study of blood T cell repertoires in COVID-19. This table comes from immunoSEQ multiplex PCR, and its TCRdb copy is limited to in-frame clones, with some not included. The sample yields 29,000 or so clones, 80% seen once. Sequencing used peripheral blood. The origin of the receptors is a woman between 70 and 85 years old with acute or convalescent COVID-19.

The V call is TRBV6-5, the J call TRBJ1-2, with D possibly matching TRBD1 (5 bases). The germline V gene encodes CDR1 MNHEY and CDR2 SVGAGI. The V end was cut by 7 bases, the J end by 8 bases, with 17 bases between. The CDR3 runs to 13 residues. This CDR3 reads CASTDSPYYGYTF. CDR3 nucleotide sequence: TGTGCCAGCACCGACAGCCCCTATTACGGCTACACCTTC.

The chain recombines TRBV6-4 with TRBJ2-7; D might be TRBD2 (6 bases). CDR1 and CDR2 (germline): MRHNA, SNTAGT. Trimming stripped 10 bases from V and 0 bases from J, with 16 bases between. The CDR3 totals 14 residues. The CDR3 sequence is CANMNGGCSYEQYF. As DNA, the CDR3 is TGTGCCAACATGAACGGGGGTTGCTCCTACGAGCAGTACTTC.

The chain has TRBV19 and TRBJ2-5; D may be TRBD1 (6 bases). Trimming left V 3 bases short and J 2 bases short, with 10 bases between. The CDR3 runs to 14 residues. The V gene's germline CDR1 is LNHDA and CDR2 SQIVND (reference sequence). CDR3 sequence (DNA): TGTGCCAGTAGTATCGGGCAGGGGCAAGAGACCCAGTACTTC. Translation: CASSIGQGQETQYF. The whole variable domain, remainder taken from reference TRBV19 and TRBJ2-5, is DGGITQSPKYLFRKEGQNVTLSCEQNLNHDAMYWYRQDPGQGLRLIYYSQIVNDFQKGDIAEGYSVSREKKESFPLTVTSAQKNPTAFYLCASSIGQGQETQYFGPGTRLLVL.

V gene TRBV7-2 combines with J gene TRBJ2-4; perhaps TRBD1 as D (5 bases). Germline V gene sequence: CDR1 SGHTA, CDR2 FQGNSA. This CDR3 is 16 amino acids long. V lost 4 bases to trimming and J lost 0 bases, with 13 bases between them. As DNA, the CDR3 is TGTGCCAGCAGCTCCTTAAGGGGCGGAGCCAAAAACATTCAGTACTTC. Its protein product is CASSSLRGGAKNIQYF.

J is TRBJ2-1 and V is TRBV5-5, with a weak D call TRBD2 (5 bases). Deletions cut 2 bases from V and 4 bases from J, with 13 bases between. CDR3 length equals 15 residues. The germline gives CDR1 SGHKS, CDR2 YYEKEE (reference sequence). CDR3 in DNA: TGTGCCAGCAGCTTAGAAGGGAGCGAGTACAATGAGCAGTTCTTC. Its protein is CASSLEGSEYNEQFF.

The chain carries TRBV28 and TRBJ2-3, with D possibly TRBD2 on 5 matching bases. Trimming stripped 7 bases from V and 0 bases from J, with 14 bases between. The CDR3 has 15 residues. Looked up from germline, CDR1 is MDHEN and CDR2 is SYDVKM. The CDR3 coding sequence is TGTGCCAGCACCTCGGGCGCGGGCAGCACAGATACGCAGTATTTT. Amino acids: CASTSGAGSTDTQYF.

The chain couples TRBV14 to TRBJ1-2; 7 bases agree with TRBD1. The CDR3 runs 15 residues. V lost 1 base, J lost 4 bases, and 6 bases stayed unmatched. CDR1 and CDR2 from the germline V gene are SGHDN and FVKESK. The CDR3 nucleotides read TGTGCCAGCAGCCAAGGTACAGGGGACACCTATGGCTACACCTTC. It yields the protein CASSQGTGDTYGYTF.

In this sample, this clone turned up a few times. This chain uses TRBV6-6 with TRBJ1-6, with unresolved D. With 6 bases removed from V and 10 bases from J, the gap between germline ends came to 13 bases. Germline CDR1 is MNHNY and CDR2 is SVGAGI (reference sequence). The CDR3 runs to 13 residues. The CDR3 sequence is CASSPSRGSPLHF. The CDR3 nucleotides read TGTGCCAGCAGCCCCTCTCGAGGATCACCCCTCCACTTT.

V and J are TRBV27 and TRBJ2-3; TRBD2 agrees at 8 bases. After removal of 10 bases from V and 1 base from J, the junction contained 10 bases not matched to a gene. CDR3 length: 15 amino acids. The germline gives CDR1 MNHEY, CDR2 SMNVEV (reference sequence). This chain's CDR3 is CAILHREGGTDTQYF. The CDR3 DNA follows: TGTGCCATCCTCCACCGGGAGGGAGGCACAGATACGCAGTATTTT.

V and J are TRBV21-1 and TRBJ1-5. TRBV21-1 has pseudogene status. The CDR3 is made up of 19 amino acids. The CDR3 loop reads CASSRYKGRISRGNQPQHF. In DNA form, the CDR3 reads TGTGCCAGCAGCCGGTACAAAGGTCGGATTTCTAGAGGCAATCAGCCCCAGCATTTT.

This clone has only a few counts. The J gene is TRBJ2-7, the V gene TRBV27, with TRBD1 matching over 10 bases. Germline values: CDR1 MNHEY, CDR2 SMNVEV (reference sequence). This CDR3 is 14 amino acids long. The trim removed 3 bases at V and 2 bases at J, leaving 1 base unmatched. The CDR3 DNA reads TGTGCCAGCAGTTTGGGACAGGGGCCCTACGAGCAGTACTTC. Amino acid sequence: CASSLGQGPYEQYF.

The rearrangement uses TRBV19 and TRBJ1-2, with 8 bases lining up with TRBD1. Per germline, CDR1 LNHDA and CDR2 SQIVND (reference sequence). The CDR3 spans 17 residues. The V gene end was trimmed by 5 bases and the J gene end by 2 bases; junction bases not matched to a gene: 13. In DNA form, the CDR3 reads TGTGCCAGTAGTTGGTATTTAGGGACAGGCGAAAACTATGGCTACACCTTC. It is translated as CASSWYLGTGENYGYTF.

The V and J genes are TRBV23-1 and TRBJ2-1, with no clear D. TRBV23-1 belongs to the ORF category, with a function that is uncertain. Trimming pared 0 bases from V and 2 bases from J, leaving 14 bases between. The CDR3 is made up of 17 amino acids. Written as DNA, the CDR3 is TGCGCCAGCAGTCAATCGTACCAAGGAGAGGCCTACAATGAGCAGTTCTTC. It is translated as CASSQSYQGEAYNEQFF.

A few counts support this clone. The chain uses TRBV7-3 and TRBJ1-1; D may be TRBD1 (5 bases). Germline V gene data show CDR1 as SGHTA and CDR2 as FQGTGA. The CDR3 contains 14 residues. The ends were cut back, 5 bases at V and 1 base at J, with 11 bases in the middle. The CDR3 nucleotides read TGTGCCAGCAGCCTCGAAGGGGCGAACACTGAAGCTTTCTTT. Its protein product is CASSLEGANTEAFF.

This chain connects TRBV28 to TRBJ1-5; 7 bases fit TRBD1. The CDR3 spans 18 residues. Germline V gene sequence: CDR1 MDHEN, CDR2 SYDVKM. Trimming removed 1 base from V and 2 bases from J; junction bases left unmatched: 11. CDR3 nucleotides: TGTGCCAGCAGTTTATTAGGTGAGGGGGCGAGGGGCAATCAGCCCCAGCATTTT. Its protein is CASSLLGEGARGNQPQHF. Together with reference TRBV28 and TRBJ1-5, the CDR3 gives the full variable domain: DVKVTQSSRYLVKRTGEKVFLECVQDMDHENMFWYRQDPGLGLRLIYFSYDVKMKEKGDIPEGYSVSREKKERFSLILESASTNQTSMYLCASSLLGEGARGNQPQHFGDGTRLSIL.

This clone was seen more than once but under ten times. The chain recombines TRBV6-6 with TRBJ1-2, with D possibly being TRBD1 (5 bases). This CDR3 spans 13 amino acids. Trimming took 5 bases from V and 8 from J, leaving 15 bases between them. CDR1 and CDR2 (germline): MNHNY, SVGAGI (reference sequence). This CDR3 reads CASSDSQTEGYTF. The CDR3 bases are TGTGCCAGCAGTGATTCTCAGACAGAAGGCTACACCTTC.

J is TRBJ2-7 and V is TRBV11-2; D not certain. V lost 2 bases and J 0 bases, leaving 8 bases between the germline ends. The CDR3 sequence is 14 residues long. Germline lookup yields CDR1 SGHAT and CDR2 FQNNGV. For the CDR3, the DNA is TGTGCCAGCAGCTTAAGTCCAGTCTCCTACGAGCAGTACTTC. It translates to CASSLSPVSYEQYF.

Here the CDR3 reads CASTIYYGGYNEQFF. The CDR3 region has the DNA TGTGCCAGCACCATCTACTATGGCGGATACAATGAGCAGTTCTTC. The chain couples TRBV7-2 to TRBJ2-1, with D unresolved. In germline, CDR1 is SGHTA, CDR2 FQGNSA. CDR3 length: 15 amino acids. V was clipped by 7 bases and J by 4 bases, with 17 bases between them.

The V and J genes are TRBV25-1 and TRBJ1-4; D is perhaps TRBD1 (6 bases). Looked up from germline, CDR1 is MGHDK and CDR2 is SYGVNS. The CDR3 covers 12 residues. Trimming cost V 7 bases and J 4 bases, with 7 bases left between them. The CDR3 sequence is CASKQGNEKLFF. DNA for the CDR3: TGTGCCAGCAAACAGGGTAATGAAAAACTGTTTTTT.

J is TRBJ1-3 and V is TRBV18, with 9 nucleotides matching TRBD1. The CDR3 runs to 15 residues. Germline V CDR1 and CDR2: KGHSH, LQKENI. The J segment lost 3 bases and the V segment lost 2 bases, leaving 2 bases of the junction unmatched. CDR3 in amino acids: CASSPGTGYGNTIYF. The CDR3 bases are TGTGCCAGCTCACCAGGGACAGGGTATGGAAACACCATATATTTT. Variable domain in full (rest from reference TRBV18 and TRBJ1-3): NAGVMQNPRHLVRRRGQEARLRCSPMKGHSHVYWYRQLPEEGLKFMVYLQKENIIDESGMPKERFSAEFPKEGPSILRIQQVVRGDSAAYFCASSPGTGYGNTIYFGEGSWLTVV.

This chain links TRBV18 with TRBJ1-2; a weak D match, TRBD1 (5 bases). This CDR3 comprises 13 residues. Per the germline V gene, CDR1 is KGHSH and CDR2 is LQKENI. Trimming cost V 2 bases and J 6 bases, with 10 bases left between them. DNA of the CDR3: TGTGCCAGCTCACCATTTAGACAGAATGGCTACACCTTC. This codes for CASSPFRQNGYTF.